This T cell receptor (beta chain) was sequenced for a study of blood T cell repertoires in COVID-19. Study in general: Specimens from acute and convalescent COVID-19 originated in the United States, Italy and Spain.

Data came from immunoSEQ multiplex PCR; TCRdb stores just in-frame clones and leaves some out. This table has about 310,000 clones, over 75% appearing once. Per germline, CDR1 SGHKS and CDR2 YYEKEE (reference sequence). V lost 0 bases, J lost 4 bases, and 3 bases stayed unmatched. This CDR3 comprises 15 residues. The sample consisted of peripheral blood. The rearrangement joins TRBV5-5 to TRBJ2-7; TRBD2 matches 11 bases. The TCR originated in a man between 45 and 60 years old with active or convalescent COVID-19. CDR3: CASSLATSGIYEQYF. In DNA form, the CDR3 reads TGTGCCAGCAGCTTGGCGACTAGCGGGATTTACGAGCAGTACTTC.